Each of the 5 T cell receptor beta chains below was sequenced from the same sample in a study of technical replicates of blood from a few donors. Libraries were prepared by immunoSEQ multiplex PCR; TCRdb keeps only in-frame clonotypes and omits some of them. The repertoire holds tens of thousands of clones, with 86% as singletons. Sequencing used PBMCs. The receptors here all came from a human donor in good health. Some clones in this sample may be carry-over from other donors' samples.

The chain joins TRBV5-6 to TRBJ1-1, with 9 bases aligning to TRBD1. The CDR3 totals 15 residues. Trimming removed 4 bases from V and 7 bases from J; junction bases left unmatched: 11. CDR1 and CDR2 (germline): SGHDT, YYEEEE. CDR3 region: CASSRTGQGSIEAFF. DNA for the CDR3: TGTGCCAGCAGCCGGACGGGACAGGGCTCAATTGAAGCTTTCTTT.

The chain links TRBV5-1 to TRBJ1-1; D not certain. CDR1 is SGHRS and CDR2 is YFSETQ in the germline V gene. The CDR3 is 14 residues long. Trimming took 4 bases from V and 0 from J, leaving 10 bases between them. CDR3 region: CASSLDGMNTEAFF. The CDR3 region has the DNA TGCGCCAGCAGCCTGGACGGTATGAACACTGAAGCTTTCTTT.

The V gene is TRBV10-3, the J gene TRBJ2-3; maybe TRBD1 (7 bases). The CDR3 extends over 14 amino acids. Trimming cost V 7 bases and J 5 bases, with 16 bases left between them. CDR1 ENHRY and CDR2 SYGVKD come from the germline V gene. CDR3 protein: CAITLTGRGDTQYF. The DNA of the CDR3 is TGTGCCATCACCCTGACAGGGCGGGGAGATACGCAGTATTTT.

The chain links TRBV2 to TRBJ2-1, with D unclear. Germline V lookup: CDR1 SNHLY, CDR2 FYNNEI. The length of the CDR3 is 13 residues. Deletions cut 7 bases from V and 3 bases from J, with 10 bases between. The CDR3 DNA follows: TGTGCCAGCAACCCCGACAACTACAATGAGCAGTTCTTC. Amino acids: CASNPDNYNEQFF. Drawing the rest from reference TRBV2 and TRBJ2-1, the complete variable domain is EPEVTQTPSHQVTQMGQEVILRCVPISNHLYFYWYRQILGQKVEFLVSFYNNEISEKSEIFDDQFSVERPDGSNFTLKIRSTKLEDSAMYFCASNPDNYNEQFFGPGTRLTVL.

This clone was detected only once. This chain joins TRBV6-5 and TRBJ2-5; 9 bases are a match to TRBD2. The CDR3 loop spans 16 amino acids. V gave up 2 bases and J gave up 4 bases; unmatched junction bases: 8. Germline lookup yields CDR1 MNHEY and CDR2 SVGAGI. The chain's CDR3 is CASSYLAGGGGETQYF. CDR3 DNA sequence: TGTGCCAGCAGTTACCTCGCGGGAGGGGGAGGAGAGACCCAGTACTTC.